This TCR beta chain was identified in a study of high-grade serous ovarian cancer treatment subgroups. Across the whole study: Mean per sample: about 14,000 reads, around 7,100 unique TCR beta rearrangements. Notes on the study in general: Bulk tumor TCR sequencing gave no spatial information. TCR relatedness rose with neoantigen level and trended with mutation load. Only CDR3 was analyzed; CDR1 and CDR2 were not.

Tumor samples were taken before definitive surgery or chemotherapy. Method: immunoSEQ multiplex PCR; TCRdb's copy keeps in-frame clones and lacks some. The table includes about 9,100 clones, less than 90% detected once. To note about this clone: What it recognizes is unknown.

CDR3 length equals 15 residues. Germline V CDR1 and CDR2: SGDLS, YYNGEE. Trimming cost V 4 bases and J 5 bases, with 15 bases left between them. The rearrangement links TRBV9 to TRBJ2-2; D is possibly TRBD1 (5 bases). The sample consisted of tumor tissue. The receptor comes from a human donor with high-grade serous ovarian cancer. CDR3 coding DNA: TGTGCCAGCAGCCCCAGGGCCCTGGGTACCGGGGAGCTGTTTTTT. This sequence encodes CASSPRALGTGELFF.